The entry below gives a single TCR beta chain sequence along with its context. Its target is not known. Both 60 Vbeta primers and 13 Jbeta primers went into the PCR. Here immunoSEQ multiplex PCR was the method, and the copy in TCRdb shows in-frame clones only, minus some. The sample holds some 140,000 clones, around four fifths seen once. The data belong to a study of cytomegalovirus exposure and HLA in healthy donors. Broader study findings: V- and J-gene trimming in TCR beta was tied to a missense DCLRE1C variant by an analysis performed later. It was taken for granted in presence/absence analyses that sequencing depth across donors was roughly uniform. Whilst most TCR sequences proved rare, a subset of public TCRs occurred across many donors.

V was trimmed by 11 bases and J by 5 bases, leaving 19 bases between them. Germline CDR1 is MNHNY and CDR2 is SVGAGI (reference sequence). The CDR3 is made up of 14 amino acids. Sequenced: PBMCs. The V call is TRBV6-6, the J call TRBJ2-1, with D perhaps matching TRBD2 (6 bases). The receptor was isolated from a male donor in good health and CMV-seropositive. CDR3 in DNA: TGTGCCTCGTTACGGGGGAGTCGGCACAATGAGCAGTTCTTC. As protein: CASLRGSRHNEQFF.